Listed here are 9 T cell receptor beta chains from one sample, sequenced in a study of post-analysis software for immune sequencing data (dated by TCRdb to 2015 to 2017). What the work shows at the level of the full study, not this receptor alone: Significantly higher frequencies in patients than in controls were found for several TRBV segments, including TRBV5-6, TRBV5-1 and TRBV20-1.

No antigens are known for them. Library method: PCR. The instrument was an Illumina HiSeq 2500. To reduce PCR and sequencing biases, unique molecular identifiers were incorporated into the TCR beta cDNA libraries. TCRdb itself trimmed the public reads at Q25 with fastp, ran MiXCR and retained productive beta chains. Rows with one shared CDR3 protein collapse into an entry with the most common genes and DNA. This sample comprises some 260,000 distinct CDR3 sequences, 35% to 45% of them detected only once. The top ten clonotypes cover 4% to 5.5% of the sample. Sequencing was done on a sample of blood. The receptor source for this set is a girl aged 10 to 17 with multiple sclerosis.

Concerning this clonotype itself: The junction departs from the called germline gene at one end, perhaps through a read error. The gene calls are TRBV11-3 and TRBJ2-1; D assignment may be TRBD1 or TRBD2 (6 bases each). The CDR3 consists of 15 residues. Germline values: CDR1 SGHNT, CDR2 YENEEA. The CDR3 reads CAGSFSGQTNNEQFF. For the CDR3, the DNA is TGTGCCGGCAGCTTTAGCGGACAGACAAACAATGAGCAGTTCTTC.

The V gene is TRBV29-1, the J gene TRBJ1-4; D call uncertain. This CDR3 comprises 11 residues. Germline values: CDR1 SQVTM, CDR2 ANQGSEA. V lost 4 bases and J 0 bases, leaving 0 bases between the germline ends. The CDR3 sequence is CSVATNEKLFF. The DNA of the CDR3 is TGCAGCGTTGCAACTAATGAAAAACTGTTTTTT.

This clonotype was seen many times. The chain carries TRBV24-1 and TRBJ2-3, with TRBD1 matching over 7 bases. The CDR3 runs to 17 residues. In germline, CDR1 is KGHDR, CDR2 SFDVKD. With 4 bases clipped from V and 6 bases from J, the junction kept 15 bases outside the gene matches. CDR3 region: CATSETTGEGPQDTQYF. CDR3 sequence (DNA): TGTGCCACCAGTGAGACCACAGGGGAAGGACCACAGGATACGCAGTATTTT.

The rearrangement uses TRBV27 and TRBJ2-5; no clear D. The V end was cut by 0 bases, the J end by 5 bases, with 7 bases between. Per the germline V gene, CDR1 is MNHEY and CDR2 is SMNVEV (reference sequence). There are 13 residues in the CDR3. As DNA, the CDR3 is TGTGCCAGCAGTTTATCAGGGCTGGAGACCCAGTACTTC. Its protein product is CASSLSGLETQYF.

The chain combines TRBV12-3 or TRBV12-4 with TRBJ1-5; D not resolved. The CDR3 is made up of 14 amino acids. The V and J ends lost 6 bases and 0 bases respectively, with 9 bases between them. Here the CDR3 DNA reads TGTGCCAGCAGCCGGTCCGATAGCAATCAGCCCCAGCATTTT. Translation: CASSRSDSNQPQHF.

With respect to this clonotype: One end of the junction does not line up with germline, which may come from a read error. The rearrangement joins TRBV6-6 to TRBJ1-2; a weak D match, TRBD1 (5 bases). Germline V gene data show CDR1 as MNHNY and CDR2 as SVGAGI (reference sequence). This CDR3 has 12 amino acids. CDR3 in DNA: TGTGCCAGCGTGGGGCGTAACTATGGTTACACCTTC. Translation gives CASVGRNYGYTF.

This rearrangement joins TRBV5-1 to TRBJ1-1; D is unresolved. CDR3 length equals 13 residues. CDR1 is SGHRS, CDR2 YFSETQ, per germline. In DNA form, the CDR3 reads TGCGCATCGAAGGAGACGATGAACACTGAAGCTTTCTTT. Protein product: CASKETMNTEAFF.

In this sample, this clonotype turned up many times. The V gene is TRBV13, the J gene TRBJ2-6; D uncertain. Per the germline V gene, CDR1 is PRHDT and CDR2 is FYEKMQ (reference sequence). V was pared by 10 bases and J by 0 bases, with 4 bases between. The CDR3 spans 12 residues. The CDR3 DNA reads TGTGCCATCTCCTCTGGGGCCAACGTCCTGACTTTC. It yields the protein CAISSGANVLTF.

About this clonotype: This may stem from a read error, because a much larger clone lies one nucleotide away. J is TRBJ1-2 and V is TRBV28; D is perhaps TRBD1 (5 bases). From germline, CDR1 is MDHEN and CDR2 SYDVKM. CDR3 length equals 15 residues. As DNA, the CDR3 is TGTGCCTGCAGTCCGCCGGATAGACAGAACTATGGCTACACCTTC. Protein sequence: CACSPPDRQNYGYTF.